These 30 T cell receptor beta chains came from one sample sequenced in a study of control samples from healthy donors and cancer patients. Clones were sequenced by immunoSEQ multiplex PCR, and TCRdb holds only the in-frame ones, with some missing. The sample carries approximately 170,000 clones, about 90% recorded once. Sample: blood. Receptors originate from a woman in her 30s in good health.

The rearrangement uses TRBV7-6 and TRBJ2-7; D call uncertain. Germline V gene data show CDR1 as SGHVS and CDR2 as FNYEAQ. V was trimmed by 1 base and J by 2 bases, leaving 18 bases between them. The CDR3 contains 17 residues. In DNA, the CDR3 is TGTGCCAGCAGCTTAGATTTCGGACGGTCAGCAGCCTACGAGCAGTACTTC. Its translation: CASSLDFGRSAAYEQYF.

The rearrangement links TRBV9 to TRBJ2-1; D perhaps matches TRBD2 (5 bases). The CDR3 runs 12 residues. V lost 4 bases and J 8 bases, leaving 10 bases between the germline ends. The germline V gene encodes CDR1 SGDLS and CDR2 YYNGEE. CDR3 protein: CASSNEGDEQFF. The CDR3 nucleotides are TGTGCCAGCAGCAATGAGGGCGATGAGCAGTTCTTC.

The J gene is TRBJ2-2, the V gene TRBV5-1, with TRBD1 matching 8 bases. The trim removed 4 bases at V and 6 bases at J, leaving 8 bases unmatched. Germline lookup yields CDR1 SGHRS and CDR2 YFSETQ. This CDR3 has 15 residues. The DNA of the CDR3 is TGCGCCAGCAGCCTTGGACAGGGAACCCCCGGGGAGCTGTTTTTT. This codes for CASSLGQGTPGELFF.

This chain joins TRBV19 and TRBJ1-5, with D uncertain. Trimming took 3 bases from V and 6 from J, leaving 6 bases between them. CDR1 and CDR2 from the germline V gene are LNHDA and SQIVND (reference sequence). The CDR3 contains 12 residues. The CDR3 reads CASSISPQPQHF. CDR3 coding DNA: TGTGCCAGTAGTATTTCCCCTCAGCCCCAGCATTTT.

The chain carries TRBV7-9 and TRBJ2-1; unclear D gene. V was shortened by 5 bases and J by 1 base, with 15 bases between the two germline ends. CDR3 length: 16 amino acids. Germline values: CDR1 SEHNR, CDR2 FQNEAQ (reference sequence). The chain's CDR3 is CASSPIGLLSYNEQFF. In nucleotides, the CDR3 is TGTGCCAGCAGCCCCATAGGCCTATTATCCTACAATGAGCAGTTCTTC.

V gene TRBV7-9 combines with J gene TRBJ1-4; TRBD1 agrees at 11 bases. The CDR3 covers 13 residues. With 11 bases clipped from V and 8 bases from J, the junction kept 7 bases outside the gene matches. Germline CDR1 and CDR2: SEHNR and FQNEAQ (reference sequence). The DNA for the CDR3 is TGTGCCGGGCGGACAGGGGGCGAAGAAAAACTGTTTTTT. Its translation: CAGRTGGEEKLFF.

The V and J genes are TRBV11-2 and TRBJ2-3, with D perhaps matching TRBD2 (7 bases). Germline lookup yields CDR1 SGHAT and CDR2 FQNNGV. Between the trimmed V and J ends, which lost 3 bases and 3 bases, there was a span of 16 bases. The CDR3 runs to 16 residues. This CDR3 reads CASSFSTRGATDTQYF. The CDR3, as DNA: TGTGCCAGCAGCTTTTCTACCCGGGGGGCTACAGATACGCAGTATTTT.

The CDR3: CASSPTGGAAREQFF. The CDR3 nucleotides read TGTGCCAGCAGTCCAACAGGGGGCGCAGCTCGGGAGCAGTTCTTC. The chain joins TRBV2 to TRBJ2-1; 9 bases line up with TRBD1. The CDR3 contains 15 residues. The V and J ends lost 5 bases and 10 bases, in that order; junction bases with no gene match: 12. CDR1 SNHLY and CDR2 FYNNEI come from the germline V gene.

The count of this clone is one. This chain uses TRBV18 with TRBJ2-1; a weak D match, TRBD2 (6 bases). CDR1 KGHSH and CDR2 LQKENI come from the germline V gene. V lost 3 bases to trimming and J lost 4 bases, with 19 bases between them. The CDR3 spans 17 residues. CDR3 nucleotide sequence: TGTGCCAGCTCACCGACCGTCTCCCTCGCGGGGTACAATGAGCAGTTCTTC. As protein: CASSPTVSLAGYNEQFF.

The chain has TRBV28 and TRBJ2-7; 7 positions agree with TRBD2. The germline gives CDR1 MDHEN, CDR2 SYDVKM. With V trimmed by 4 bases and J by 2 bases, 11 bases remained unmatched. This CDR3 is 16 amino acids long. Written as DNA, the CDR3 is TGTGCCAGCAGTTCTACCCGGGAGGTCCGGGCCTACGAGCAGTACTTC. It encodes CASSSTREVRAYEQYF.

The CDR3 region has the DNA TGTGCCAGCAGCTTAGCAGGATCGAATTCACCCCTCCACTTT. The encoded protein is CASSLAGSNSPLHF. V is TRBV7-8 and J is TRBJ1-6; D unresolved. The V gene lost 0 bases and the J gene lost 7 bases, with 7 bases spanning the gap. This CDR3 comprises 14 residues. Germline CDR1 and CDR2: SGHVS and FQNEAQ.

Only a few counts were recorded for this clone. The J gene is TRBJ2-7, the V gene TRBV2; D is undetermined. The CDR3 contains 12 residues. CDR1 is SNHLY, CDR2 FYNNEI, per germline. The V gene lost 2 bases and the J gene lost 7 bases, with 9 bases spanning the gap. CDR3 nucleotides: TGTGCCAGCAGTGAATTAGTGTGGGAGCAGTACGTC. Translated, it gives CASSELVWEQYV.

V gene TRBV28 combines with J gene TRBJ1-6; tentatively, D is TRBD1 (5 bases). This CDR3 spans 14 amino acids. The V end lost 6 bases, the J end lost 5 bases, and 11 bases lay between the germline ends. Germline V gene data show CDR1 as MDHEN and CDR2 as SYDVKM. The DNA of the CDR3 is TGTGCCAGCAGGTTGGGGACGCATAATTCACCCCTCCACTTT. Its translation: CASRLGTHNSPLHF.

The J gene is TRBJ1-3, the V gene TRBV3-1 (or the pseudogene TRBV3-2), with D possibly matching TRBD1 (6 bases). The CDR3 covers 12 residues. CDR1 LGHDT and CDR2 YNNKEL come from the germline V gene (reference sequence). V lost 7 bases and J lost 4, with 8 bases in between. CDR3 residues: CASTQGGNTIYF. The CDR3 coding sequence is TGTGCCAGCACCCAGGGGGGAAACACCATATATTTT.

This clone was seen a handful of times. This chain connects TRBV10-3 to TRBJ2-7, with a possible D match to TRBD2 (6 bases). Trimming cost V 0 bases and J 1 base, with 10 bases left between them. Germline V gene lookup returns CDR1 ENHRY and CDR2 SYGVKD. CDR3 length: 15 residues. CDR3 sequence: CAISESEAGSYEQYF. Written as DNA, the CDR3 is TGTGCCATCAGTGAGTCCGAGGCGGGGTCCTACGAGCAGTACTTC.

The sample holds one count of this clone. V and J are TRBV7-2 and TRBJ2-5; possible D gene TRBD1, 6 bases. The CDR3 loop spans 14 amino acids. The germline V gene encodes CDR1 SGHTA and CDR2 FQGNSA. Trimming pared 4 bases from V and 5 bases from J, leaving 14 bases between. The CDR3 loop reads CASSSSQGRETQYF. The CDR3 nucleotides read TGTGCCAGCAGCTCGTCACAGGGTAGGGAGACCCAGTACTTC.

V gene TRBV21-1 combines with J gene TRBJ2-6; the table's D gene call, TRBD2, was not cross checked with the DNA. TRBV21-1 is assigned pseudogene status. This CDR3 region has 19 residues. The CDR3 region is CASSKGGLPAISGANVLTF. Written as DNA, the CDR3 is TGTGCCAGCAGCAAAGGCGGCCTACCTGCTATCTCTGGGGCCAACGTCCTGACTTTC.

The gene calls are TRBV6-5 and TRBJ1-5, with a possible D match to TRBD1 (6 bases). This CDR3 has 15 residues. The V gene lost 8 bases and the J gene lost 5 bases, with 19 bases spanning the gap. Germline CDR1 reads MNHEY; CDR2 reads SVGAGI. CDR3: CASYQTDRTDQPQHF. Here the CDR3 DNA reads TGTGCCAGCTACCAAACCGACAGGACCGATCAGCCCCAGCATTTT.

V gene TRBV19 combines with J gene TRBJ1-1; D may be TRBD1 (6 bases). V shed 1 base and J shed 1 base, with 10 bases lying between them. CDR1 and CDR2 from the germline V gene are LNHDA and SQIVND (reference sequence). CDR3 size: 15 residues. The CDR3 loop reads CASSIVGGWNTEAFF. The CDR3 bases are TGTGCCAGTAGTATAGTCGGGGGCTGGAACACTGAAGCTTTCTTT.

The V call is TRBV2, the J call TRBJ1-6; tentative D call: TRBD1 (6 bases). This CDR3 has 16 residues. CDR1 is SNHLY and CDR2 is FYNNEI in the germline V gene. V was trimmed by 2 bases and J by 13 bases, leaving 21 bases between them. The CDR3 DNA reads as TGTGCCAGCAGTGAAAGAGTCGCAGGGGCCTTCCTCCCCCTCCACTTT. Translated: CASSERVAGAFLPLHF.

The chain has TRBV3-1 (or the pseudogene TRBV3-2) and TRBJ2-2; D remains unclear. The germline V and J ends were trimmed by 4 bases and 12 bases, with 9 bases remaining between them. The CDR3 has 11 residues. Germline V CDR1 and CDR2: LGHDT, YNNKEL (reference sequence). The CDR3 is CASSLGPQLFF. The CDR3 DNA follows: TGTGCCAGCAGCCTTGGTCCTCAGCTGTTTTTT.

This rearrangement joins TRBV15 to TRBJ1-1; 7 nucleotides match TRBD1. This CDR3 has 13 residues. Trimming at V came to 7 bases and at J to 5 bases, leaving 7 bases not matched to a gene. CDR1 and CDR2 (germline): LNHNV, YYDKDF (reference sequence). The DNA of the CDR3 is TGTGCCACCACCGGGACAGATGAGACTGAAGCTTTCTTT. Translating gives CATTGTDETEAFF.

In its sample, this clone was seen once. This rearrangement joins TRBV15 to TRBJ2-1; D perhaps matches TRBD1 (6 bases). The germline V gene encodes CDR1 LNHNV and CDR2 YYDKDF (reference sequence). The CDR3 has 17 residues. Trimming left V 0 bases short and J 2 bases short, with 14 bases between. Here the CDR3 DNA reads TGTGCCACCAGCAGAGATCTTGCCAGGGGCCCCTACAATGAGCAGTTCTTC. It codes for CATSRDLARGPYNEQFF. Supplemented by reference TRBV15 and TRBJ2-1, the full variable domain reads DAMVIQNPRYQVTQFGKPVTLSCSQTLNHNVMYWYQQKSSQAPKLLFHYYDKDFNNEADTPDNFQSRRPNTSFCFLDIRSPGLGDTAMYLCATSRDLARGPYNEQFFGPGTRLTVL.

The chain joins TRBV5-1 to TRBJ2-7, with a tentative D call TRBD2 (6 bases). The V gene's germline CDR1 is SGHRS and CDR2 YFSETQ. V lost 0 bases, J lost 3 bases, and 10 bases lay in between. The CDR3 has 14 amino acids. The CDR3 sequence: CASSLDPGVYEQYF. The CDR3 nucleotides are TGCGCCAGCAGCTTGGATCCGGGAGTCTACGAGCAGTACTTC.

This chain joins TRBV24-1 and TRBJ2-3, with 9 bases matching TRBD1. The V gene end was trimmed by 4 bases and the J gene end by 2 bases; junction bases not matched to a gene: 6. This CDR3 is 16 amino acids long. Looked up from germline, CDR1 is KGHDR and CDR2 is SFDVKD. The CDR3 loop is CATSEATGGLTDTQYF. DNA for the CDR3: TGTGCCACCAGTGAAGCGACAGGGGGTCTCACAGATACGCAGTATTTT.

The chain links TRBV7-9 to TRBJ2-4; a weak D match, TRBD1 (7 bases). Trimming stripped 5 bases from V and 2 bases from J, with 22 bases between. The CDR3 loop spans 18 amino acids. Germline V gene lookup returns CDR1 SEHNR and CDR2 FQNEAQ (reference sequence). CDR3: CASSPAAGQNPTKNIQYF. CDR3 nucleotide sequence: TGTGCCAGCAGCCCCGCGGCGGGACAGAATCCTACCAAAAACATTCAGTACTTC.

The chain has TRBV9 and TRBJ2-6; TRBD1 agrees at 8 bases. The CDR3 has 19 amino acids. Trimming removed 4 bases from V and 0 bases from J; junction bases left unmatched: 12. CDR1 SGDLS and CDR2 YYNGEE come from the germline V gene. CDR3 nucleotide sequence: TGTGCCAGCAGCCCCAGGGGGCAGGGTGAGGTCTCTGGGGCCAACGTCCTGACTTTC. Amino acid sequence: CASSPRGQGEVSGANVLTF.

The chain combines TRBV7-2 with TRBJ2-7; 14 nucleotides align to TRBD2. This CDR3 has 16 amino acids. Trimming at V came to 1 base and at J to 5 bases, leaving 4 bases not matched to a gene. From germline, CDR1 is SGHTA and CDR2 FQGNSA. The CDR3, as DNA: TGTGCCAGCAGCTTAGACCCGGGACTAGCGGGAGACGAGCAGTACTTC. Amino acids: CASSLDPGLAGDEQYF. Full variable domain (missing parts from reference TRBV7-2 and TRBJ2-7): GAGVSQSPSNKVTEKGKDVELRCDPISGHTALYWYRQSLGQGLEFLIYFQGNSAPDKSGLPSDRFSAERTGGSVSTLTIQRTQQEDSAVYLCASSLDPGLAGDEQYFGPGTRLTVT.

This clone was seen only a few times. DNA of the CDR3: TGTGCCACCCCCGAAAGGTCTGGGGCCAACGTCCTGACTTTC. It yields the protein CATPERSGANVLTF. V is TRBV19 and J is TRBJ2-6; D not certain. This CDR3 is 14 amino acids long. V was trimmed by 10 bases and J by 1 base, leaving 11 bases between them. CDR1 is LNHDA and CDR2 is SQIVND in the germline V gene (reference sequence).

The chain carries TRBV6-5 and TRBJ1-4; unclear D gene. This CDR3 is built from 15 residues. Per germline, CDR1 MNHEY and CDR2 SVGAGI. V lost 2 bases to trimming and J lost 3 bases, with 10 bases between them. In DNA form, the CDR3 reads TGTGCCAGCAGTTACAGGAGGGCGGCTAATGAAAAACTGTTTTTT. This gives the protein CASSYRRAANEKLFF.